This T cell receptor (beta chain) was recovered during a study of T cells after yellow fever vaccination. CDR3 size: 15 residues. Trimming cost V 3 bases and J 9 bases; bases outside gene matches: 13. Germline CDR1 and CDR2: SGHTA and FQGNSA. Production of TCR cDNA was by 5'RACE template switching, which also added a universal primer site and UMIs. Each CDR3 protein gets one entry after TCRdb re-called the 5' RACE reads with MiXCR. In the table there are almost 600,000 distinct CDR3 sequences, roughly 14% of which are singletons. Concerning this clonotype: Its antigen is unidentified.

Study-wide results and limits: Peaking faster, on day 5 versus 15, the secondary response was nonetheless weaker. FACS-sorted repertoires could harbor abundant contaminating bulk-population clonotypes. Most clones from primary vaccination resurfaced after the booster (roughly 96% CD4, 88% CD8).

This sample comprised PBMCs, obtained on the day of the yellow fever booster vaccination. The chain couples TRBV7-2 to TRBJ2-5, with 7 bases lining up with TRBD2. This receptor was taken from a man aged 30 to 39 who received the YFV17D yellow fever vaccine. CDR3 sequence: CASSFFFGLVMAQYF. DNA for the CDR3: TGTGCCAGCAGCTTCTTTTTTGGACTAGTCATGGCCCAGTACTTC. Variable domain in full (rest from reference TRBV7-2 and TRBJ2-5): GAGVSQSPSNKVTEKGKDVELRCDPISGHTALYWYRQSLGQGLEFLIYFQGNSAPDKSGLPSDRFSAERTGGSVSTLTIQRTQQEDSAVYLCASSFFFGLVMAQYFGPGTRLLVL.